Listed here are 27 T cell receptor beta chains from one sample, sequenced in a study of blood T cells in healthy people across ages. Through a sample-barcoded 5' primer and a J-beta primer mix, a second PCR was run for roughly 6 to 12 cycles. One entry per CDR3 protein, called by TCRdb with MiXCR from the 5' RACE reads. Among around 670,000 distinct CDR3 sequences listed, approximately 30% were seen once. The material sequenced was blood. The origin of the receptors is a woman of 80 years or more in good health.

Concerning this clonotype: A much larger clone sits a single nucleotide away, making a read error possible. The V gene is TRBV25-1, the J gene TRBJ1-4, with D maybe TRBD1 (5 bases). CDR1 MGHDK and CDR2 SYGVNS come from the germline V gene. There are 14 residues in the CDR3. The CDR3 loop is CASSERQGRENLFF. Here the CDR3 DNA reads TGTGCCAGCAGTGAACGGCAGGGTCGGGAAAACCTGTTTTTT.

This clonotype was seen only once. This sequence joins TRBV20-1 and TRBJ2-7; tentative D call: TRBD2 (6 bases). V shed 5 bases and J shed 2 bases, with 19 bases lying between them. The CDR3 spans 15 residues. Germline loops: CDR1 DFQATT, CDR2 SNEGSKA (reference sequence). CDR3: CSAWDSPNFPYEQYF. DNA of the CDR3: TGCAGTGCTTGGGACTCACCCAACTTCCCCTACGAGCAGTACTTC.

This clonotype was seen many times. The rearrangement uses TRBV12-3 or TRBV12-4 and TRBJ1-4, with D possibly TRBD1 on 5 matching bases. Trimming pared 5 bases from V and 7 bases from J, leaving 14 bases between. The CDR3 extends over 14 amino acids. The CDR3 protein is CASSPDLGGEKLFF. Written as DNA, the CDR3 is TGTGCCAGCAGTCCCGACCTGGGGGGTGAAAAACTGTTTTTT.

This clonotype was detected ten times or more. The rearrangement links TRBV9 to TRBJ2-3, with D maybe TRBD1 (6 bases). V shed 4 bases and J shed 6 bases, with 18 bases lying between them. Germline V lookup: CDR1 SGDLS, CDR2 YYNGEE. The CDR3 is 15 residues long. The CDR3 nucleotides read TGTGCCAGCAGCCCCTCTATTGCAGGGGTGGATACGCAGTATTTT. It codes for CASSPSIAGVDTQYF.

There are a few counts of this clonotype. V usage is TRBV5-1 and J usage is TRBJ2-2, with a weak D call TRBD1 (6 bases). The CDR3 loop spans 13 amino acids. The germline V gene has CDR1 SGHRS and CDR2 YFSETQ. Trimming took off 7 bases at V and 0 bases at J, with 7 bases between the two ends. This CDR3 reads CASGGANTGELFF. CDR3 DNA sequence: TGCGCCAGCGGGGGCGCGAACACCGGGGAGCTGTTTTTT. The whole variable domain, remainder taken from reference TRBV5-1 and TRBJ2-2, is KAGVTQTPRYLIKTRGQQVTLSCSPISGHRSVSWYQQTPGQGLQFLFEYFSETQRNKGNFPGRFSGRQFSNSRSEMNVSTLELGDSALYLCASGGANTGELFFGEGSRLTVL.

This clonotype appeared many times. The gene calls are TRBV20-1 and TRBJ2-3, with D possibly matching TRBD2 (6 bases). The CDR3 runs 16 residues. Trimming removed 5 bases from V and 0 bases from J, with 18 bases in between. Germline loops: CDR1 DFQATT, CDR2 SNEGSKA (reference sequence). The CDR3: CSAEALFSGSTDTQYF. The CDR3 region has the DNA TGCAGTGCTGAAGCCCTCTTTAGCGGTAGCACAGATACGCAGTATTTT.

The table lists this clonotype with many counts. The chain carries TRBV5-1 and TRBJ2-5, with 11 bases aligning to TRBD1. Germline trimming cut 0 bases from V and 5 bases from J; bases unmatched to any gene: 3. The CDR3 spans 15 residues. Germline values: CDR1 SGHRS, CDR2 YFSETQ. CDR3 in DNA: TGCGCCAGCAGCTTGGGGACAGGGGGCTTGGAGACCCAGTACTTC. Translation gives CASSLGTGGLETQYF.

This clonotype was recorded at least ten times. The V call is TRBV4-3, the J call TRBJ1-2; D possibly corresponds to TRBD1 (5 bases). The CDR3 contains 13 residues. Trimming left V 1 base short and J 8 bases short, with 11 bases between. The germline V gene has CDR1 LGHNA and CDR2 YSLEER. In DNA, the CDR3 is TGCGCCAGCAGCCAAGCCGGGGCTTCGGGCTACACCTTC. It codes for CASSQAGASGYTF.

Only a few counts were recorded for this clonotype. The CDR3 sequence: CASTQKPGQGGYGYTF. CDR3 sequence (DNA): TGTGCCAGCACCCAAAAGCCGGGACAGGGAGGCTATGGCTACACCTTC. The chain uses TRBV12-3 or TRBV12-4 and TRBJ1-2, with 9 bases lining up with TRBD1. This CDR3 comprises 16 residues. V lost 7 bases to trimming and J lost 4 bases; unmatched junction nucleotides: 13.

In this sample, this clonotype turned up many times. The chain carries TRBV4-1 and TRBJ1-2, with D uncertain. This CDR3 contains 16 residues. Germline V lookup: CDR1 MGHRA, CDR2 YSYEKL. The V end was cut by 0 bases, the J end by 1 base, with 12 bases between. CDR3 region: CASSQETAGLNYGYTF. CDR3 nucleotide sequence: TGCGCCAGCAGCCAAGAGACCGCGGGTCTTAACTATGGCTACACCTTC.

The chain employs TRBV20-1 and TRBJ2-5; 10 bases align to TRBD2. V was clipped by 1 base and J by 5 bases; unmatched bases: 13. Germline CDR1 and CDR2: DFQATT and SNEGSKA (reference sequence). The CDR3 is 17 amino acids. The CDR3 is CSARGQAGGPSVETQYF. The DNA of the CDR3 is TGCAGTGCTAGAGGGCAAGCGGGAGGGCCCTCGGTGGAGACCCAGTACTTC.

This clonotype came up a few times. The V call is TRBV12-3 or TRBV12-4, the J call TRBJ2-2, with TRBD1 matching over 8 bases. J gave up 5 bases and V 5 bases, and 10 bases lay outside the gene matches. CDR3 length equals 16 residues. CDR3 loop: CASSNTQGALTGELFF. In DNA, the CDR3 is TGTGCCAGCAGTAATACGCAGGGGGCCCTTACCGGGGAGCTGTTTTTT.

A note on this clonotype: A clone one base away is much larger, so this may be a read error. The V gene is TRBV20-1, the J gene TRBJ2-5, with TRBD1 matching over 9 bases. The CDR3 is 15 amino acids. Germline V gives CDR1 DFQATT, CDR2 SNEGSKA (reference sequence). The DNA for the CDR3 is TGCAGTGCTCATTCTGGACAGGGGACCCAAGAGACCCGGTACTTC. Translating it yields CSAHSGQGTQETRYF.

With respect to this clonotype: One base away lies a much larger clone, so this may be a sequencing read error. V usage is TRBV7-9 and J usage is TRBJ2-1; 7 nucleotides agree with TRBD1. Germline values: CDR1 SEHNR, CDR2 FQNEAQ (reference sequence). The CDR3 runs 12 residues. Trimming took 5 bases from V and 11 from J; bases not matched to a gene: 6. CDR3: CASSPTGSKQFF. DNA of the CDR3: TGTGCCAGCAGCCCGACAGGGAGTAAGCAGTTCTTC.

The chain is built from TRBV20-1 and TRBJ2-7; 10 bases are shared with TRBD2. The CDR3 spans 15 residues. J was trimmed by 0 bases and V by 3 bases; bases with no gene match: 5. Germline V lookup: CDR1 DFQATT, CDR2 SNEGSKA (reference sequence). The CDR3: CSASPTSGVSYEQYF. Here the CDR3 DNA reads TGCAGTGCTAGCCCAACTAGCGGGGTCTCCTACGAGCAGTACTTC.

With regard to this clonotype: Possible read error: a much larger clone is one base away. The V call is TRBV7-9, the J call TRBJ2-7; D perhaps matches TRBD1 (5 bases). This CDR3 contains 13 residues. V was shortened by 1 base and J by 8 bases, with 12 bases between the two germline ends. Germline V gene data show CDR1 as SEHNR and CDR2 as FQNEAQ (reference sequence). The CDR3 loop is CASSLEGAHQQYF. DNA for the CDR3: TGTGCCAGCAGCTTAGAAGGGGCCCACCAGCAGTACTTC.

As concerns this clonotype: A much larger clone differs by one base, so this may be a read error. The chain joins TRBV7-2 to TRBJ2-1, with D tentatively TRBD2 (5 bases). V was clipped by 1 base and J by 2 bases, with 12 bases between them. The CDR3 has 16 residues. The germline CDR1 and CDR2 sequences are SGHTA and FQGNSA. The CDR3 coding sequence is TGTGCCAGCAGCTTAGGGACTGTCCGCCCCTACAATGAGCAGTTCTTC. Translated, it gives CASSLGTVRPYNEQFF.

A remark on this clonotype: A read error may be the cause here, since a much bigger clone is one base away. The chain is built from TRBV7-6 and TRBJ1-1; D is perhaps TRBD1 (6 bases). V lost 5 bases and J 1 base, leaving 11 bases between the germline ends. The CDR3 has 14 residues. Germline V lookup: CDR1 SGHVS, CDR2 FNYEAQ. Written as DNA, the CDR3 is TGTGCCAGCAGCAAGATACAGGGGAACACTGAAGCTTTCTTT. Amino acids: CASSKIQGNTEAFF.

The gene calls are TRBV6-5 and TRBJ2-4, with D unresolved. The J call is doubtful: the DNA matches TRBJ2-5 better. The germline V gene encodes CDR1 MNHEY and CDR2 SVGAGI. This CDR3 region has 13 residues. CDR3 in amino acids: CASSYVGKETQYF. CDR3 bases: TGTGCCAGCAGTTACGTTGGGAAAGAGACCCAGTACTTC.

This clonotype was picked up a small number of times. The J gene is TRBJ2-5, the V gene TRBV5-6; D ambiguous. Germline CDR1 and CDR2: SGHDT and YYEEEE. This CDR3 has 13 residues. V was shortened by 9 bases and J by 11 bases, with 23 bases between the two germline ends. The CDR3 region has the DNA TGTGCCACTAAGGGAACATTACAGAATGAGCAGTACTTC. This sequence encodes CATKGTLQNEQYF.

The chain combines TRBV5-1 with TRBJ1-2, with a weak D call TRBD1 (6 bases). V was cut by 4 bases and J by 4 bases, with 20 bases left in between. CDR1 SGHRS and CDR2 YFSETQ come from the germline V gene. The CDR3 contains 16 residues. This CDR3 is CASSPGPRQESYGYTF. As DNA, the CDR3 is TGCGCCAGCAGCCCCGGACCCAGACAGGAGAGCTATGGCTACACCTTC.

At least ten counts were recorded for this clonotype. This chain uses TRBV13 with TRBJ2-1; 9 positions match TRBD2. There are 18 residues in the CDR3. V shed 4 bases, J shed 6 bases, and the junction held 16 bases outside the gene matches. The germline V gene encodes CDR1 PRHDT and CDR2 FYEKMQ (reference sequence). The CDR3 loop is CASSSSMVLSRGGNEQFF. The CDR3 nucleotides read TGTGCCAGCAGCTCCAGTATGGTTTTATCGCGGGGGGGCAATGAGCAGTTCTTC.

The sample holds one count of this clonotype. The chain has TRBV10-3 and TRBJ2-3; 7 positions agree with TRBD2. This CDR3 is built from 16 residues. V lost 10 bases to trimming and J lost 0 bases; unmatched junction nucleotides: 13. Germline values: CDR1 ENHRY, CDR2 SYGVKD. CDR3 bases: TGTGCCACCCGGGGAGGGCTAGCTACTAGCACAGATACGCAGTATTTT. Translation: CATRGGLATSTDTQYF.

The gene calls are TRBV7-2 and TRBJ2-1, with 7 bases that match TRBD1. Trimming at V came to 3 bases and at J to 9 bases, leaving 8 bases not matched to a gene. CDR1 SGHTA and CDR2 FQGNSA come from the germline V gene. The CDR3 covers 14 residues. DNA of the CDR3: TGTGCCAGCAGCTTCCAAGACAGGGCCGGTGAGCAGTTCTTC. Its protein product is CASSFQDRAGEQFF.

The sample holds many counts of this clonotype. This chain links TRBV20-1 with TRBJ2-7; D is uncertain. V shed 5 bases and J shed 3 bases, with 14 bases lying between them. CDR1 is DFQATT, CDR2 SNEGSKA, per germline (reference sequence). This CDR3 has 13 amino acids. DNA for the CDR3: TGCAGTGCTCCGTTACAGCCTTACTACGAGCAGTACTTC. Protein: CSAPLQPYYEQYF.

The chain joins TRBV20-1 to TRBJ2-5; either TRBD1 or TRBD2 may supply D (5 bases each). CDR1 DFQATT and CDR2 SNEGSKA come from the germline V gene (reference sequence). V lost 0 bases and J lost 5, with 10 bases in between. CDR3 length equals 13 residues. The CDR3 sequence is CSARDMGRETQYF. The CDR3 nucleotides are TGCAGTGCTAGAGATATGGGACGGGAGACCCAGTACTTC.

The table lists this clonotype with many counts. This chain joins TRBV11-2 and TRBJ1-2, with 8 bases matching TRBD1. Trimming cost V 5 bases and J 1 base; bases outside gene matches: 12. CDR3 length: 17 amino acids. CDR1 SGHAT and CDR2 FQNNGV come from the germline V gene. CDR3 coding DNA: TGTGCCAGCAGCCCCCGGGCGACAGGGGCTAGTAACTATGGCTACACCTTC. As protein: CASSPRATGASNYGYTF.